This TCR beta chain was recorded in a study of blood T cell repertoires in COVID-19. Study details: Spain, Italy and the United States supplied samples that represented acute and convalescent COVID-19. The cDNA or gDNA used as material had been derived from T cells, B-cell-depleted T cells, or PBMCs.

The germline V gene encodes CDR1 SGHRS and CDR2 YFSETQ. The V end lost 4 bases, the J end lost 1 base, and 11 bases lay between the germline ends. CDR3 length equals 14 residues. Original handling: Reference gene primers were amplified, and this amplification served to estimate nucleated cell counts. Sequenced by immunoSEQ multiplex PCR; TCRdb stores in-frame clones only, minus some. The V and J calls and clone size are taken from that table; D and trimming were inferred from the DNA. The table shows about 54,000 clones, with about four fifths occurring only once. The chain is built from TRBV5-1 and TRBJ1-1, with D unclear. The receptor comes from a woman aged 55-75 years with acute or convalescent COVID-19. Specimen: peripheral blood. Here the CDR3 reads CASSINTQNTEAFF. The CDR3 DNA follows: TGCGCCAGCAGCATTAACACACAGAACACTGAAGCTTTCTTT.